This entry lists 24 T cell receptor beta chains sequenced from one sample in a study of T cell responses to AZD1222 COVID-19 vaccine. The data were produced by immunoSEQ multiplex PCR, yet TCRdb's version contains in-frame clones alone and is incomplete. The sample records more than 85,000 clones, 88% being singletons. This material consisted of peripheral blood, taken on day 0 of AZD1222 vaccination. The receptors shown here come from an adult in good health.

The chain links TRBV2 to TRBJ1-6, with TRBD1 as a possible D gene (6 bases). This CDR3 is built from 15 residues. Trimming cost V 2 bases and J 7 bases, with 12 bases left between them. The germline CDR1 and CDR2 sequences are SNHLY and FYNNEI. CDR3 sequence: CASSEQGPGNSPLHF. The DNA for the CDR3 is TGTGCCAGCAGTGAACAGGGGCCGGGAAATTCACCCCTCCACTTT.

This clone was detected only a few times. The chain employs TRBV7-9 and TRBJ1-1; D is possibly TRBD1 (5 bases). The CDR3 is 11 residues long. Germline values: CDR1 SEHNR, CDR2 FQNEAQ (reference sequence). V lost 5 bases to trimming and J lost 7 bases, with 8 bases between them. CDR3 amino acids: CASSERGEAFF. CDR3 in DNA: TGTGCCAGCAGCGAAAGGGGTGAAGCTTTCTTT.

The gene calls are TRBV5-1 and TRBJ1-5; the D gene is possibly TRBD1 (5 bases). CDR3 length: 15 amino acids. V was pared by 0 bases and J by 4 bases, with 11 bases between. CDR1 and CDR2 from the germline V gene are SGHRS and YFSETQ. The CDR3 loop is CASSLVAGANQPQHF. CDR3 in DNA: TGCGCCAGCAGCTTGGTCGCCGGGGCGAATCAGCCCCAGCATTTT.

In its sample, this clone was seen a few times. The chain is built from TRBV3-1 (or the pseudogene TRBV3-2) and TRBJ1-5; no firm D call. Germline V CDR1 and CDR2: LGHDT, YNNKEL (reference sequence). The CDR3 covers 16 residues. V dropped 1 base and J dropped 0 bases, with 10 bases sitting between them. The CDR3 is CASSQGGGISNQPQHF. DNA for the CDR3: TGTGCCAGCAGCCAAGGCGGCGGAATTAGCAATCAGCCCCAGCATTTT.

This clone came up once. This rearrangement joins TRBV5-6 to TRBJ1-1, with D uncertain. Trimming pared 0 bases from V and 1 base from J, leaving 7 bases between. CDR3 length: 14 residues. From germline, CDR1 is SGHDT and CDR2 YYEEEE. CDR3 nucleotide sequence: TGTGCCAGCAGCTTGGCCCGGAGGAACACTGAAGCTTTCTTT. Encoded protein: CASSLARRNTEAFF.

The CDR3 DNA reads as TGTGCCAGCAGCGTAAAACAGGGAGAAAAACTGTTTTTT. It encodes CASSVKQGEKLFF. The J gene is TRBJ1-4, the V gene TRBV7-8; TRBD1 is a possible D gene (6 bases). V lost 5 bases, J lost 8 bases, and 12 bases lay in between. Germline-derived CDR1 and CDR2 are SGHVS and FQNEAQ. CDR3 length: 13 residues.

The V and J genes are TRBV13 and TRBJ2-1; 8 nucleotides line up with TRBD1. The CDR3 has 14 residues. Germline-derived CDR1 and CDR2 are PRHDT and FYEKMQ (reference sequence). J gave up 5 bases and V 9 bases, and 9 bases lay outside the gene matches. This CDR3 is CASHVGTGHNEQFF. CDR3 nucleotides: TGTGCCAGTCACGTCGGGACAGGTCACAATGAGCAGTTCTTC.

The rearrangement uses TRBV5-1 and TRBJ1-1, with D possibly matching TRBD1 (5 bases). V dropped 0 bases and J dropped 3 bases, with 21 bases sitting between them. CDR3 length equals 18 residues. The germline gives CDR1 SGHRS, CDR2 YFSETQ. CDR3 amino acids: CASSLAAGERSGDTEAFF. The DNA for the CDR3 is TGCGCCAGCAGCTTGGCCGCGGGGGAACGATCGGGGGACACTGAAGCTTTCTTT.

This chain links TRBV20-1 with TRBJ1-2; 8 nucleotides line up with TRBD1. This CDR3 spans 13 amino acids. Germline CDR1 DFQATT, CDR2 SNEGSKA (reference sequence). The V and J ends lost 3 bases and 3 bases, in that order; junction bases with no gene match: 3. In nucleotides, the CDR3 is TGCAGTGCTAGTGGACAGGGATACTATGGCTACACCTTC. This sequence encodes CSASGQGYYGYTF.

The J gene is TRBJ1-5, the V gene TRBV30; a weak D match, TRBD1 (5 bases). Germline V gives CDR1 GTSNPN, CDR2 SVGIG (reference sequence). This CDR3 contains 14 residues. Trimming removed 2 bases from V and 4 bases from J, with 12 bases in between. The CDR3 nucleotides read TGTGCCTGGAGTAAAGGCAGGGAGAATCAGCCCCAGCATTTT. This sequence encodes CAWSKGRENQPQHF.

This chain links TRBV5-4 with TRBJ2-2, with TRBD1 matching 8 bases. CDR3 length: 16 residues. Looked up from germline, CDR1 is SGHNT and CDR2 is YYREEE (reference sequence). Trimming at V came to 3 bases and at J to 1 base, leaving 5 bases not matched to a gene. In DNA, the CDR3 is TGTGCCAGCAGCTCGTACGGGACAGGGAACACCGGGGAGCTGTTTTTT. Residues: CASSSYGTGNTGELFF.

The chain joins TRBV4-1 to TRBJ1-4, with TRBD1 matching over 10 bases. The CDR3 length is 13 residues. CDR1 and CDR2 from the germline V gene are MGHRA and YSYEKL. Germline trimming cut 8 bases from V and 6 bases from J; bases unmatched to any gene: 3. CDR3 coding DNA: TGCGCCAGCTCCGGGACAGGGGATGAAAAACTGTTTTTT. Its translation is CASSGTGDEKLFF.

This clone was detected a few times. The chain has TRBV6-5 and TRBJ1-2; D unresolved. With 6 bases removed from V and 4 bases from J, the gap between germline ends came to 12 bases. The germline gives CDR1 MNHEY, CDR2 SVGAGI. CDR3 length: 13 residues. CDR3 DNA sequence: TGTGCCAGCAGGACCGAAAGGACCTATGGCTACACCTTC. Its translation is CASRTERTYGYTF.

The chain recombines TRBV27 with TRBJ2-7; 10 bases map to TRBD2. V shed 7 bases and J 5 bases; nucleotides not matched to a gene: 8. The CDR3 consists of 14 residues. CDR1 and CDR2 (germline): MNHEY, SMNVEV (reference sequence). CDR3 in amino acids: CASKRRLAGDEQYF. The CDR3, as DNA: TGTGCCAGCAAAAGGAGACTAGCGGGCGACGAGCAGTACTTC.

The chain employs TRBV12-5 and TRBJ2-7, with 8 positions matching TRBD1. This CDR3 has 16 amino acids. With V trimmed by 0 bases and J by 6 bases, 10 bases remained unmatched. Germline assignment: CDR1 LGHNT and CDR2 FRNRAP. DNA of the CDR3: TGTGCTAGTGGTTTGGTAACGGGGCAGGGGGCGGTCGAGCAGTACTTC. It codes for CASGLVTGQGAVEQYF.

This chain links TRBV11-2 with TRBJ1-3; the D gene is possibly TRBD1 (6 bases). CDR3 length equals 17 residues. The germline CDR1 and CDR2 sequences are SGHAT and FQNNGV. Between the trimmed V and J ends, which lost 6 bases and 0 bases, there was a span of 18 bases. CDR3 DNA: TGTGCCAGCAGTCAACGAGCGGACAGCTTCTCTGGAAACACCATATATTTT. Its protein product is CASSQRADSFSGNTIYF.

This clone was counted a single time. The rearrangement uses TRBV2 and TRBJ1-4; TRBD1 might be the D (5 bases). Trimming stripped 4 bases from V and 8 bases from J, with 14 bases between. Germline CDR1 reads SNHLY; CDR2 reads FYNNEI. CDR3 length equals 14 residues. In DNA, the CDR3 is TGTGCCAGCAGTGCTTGGCAGGGAGGGGAAAAACTGTTTTTT. Amino acids: CASSAWQGGEKLFF.

This clone has only one observation. The chain couples TRBV27 to TRBJ1-5; maybe TRBD1 (6 bases). Per germline, CDR1 MNHEY and CDR2 SMNVEV (reference sequence). There are 18 residues in the CDR3. V was cut by 2 bases and J by 6 bases, with 23 bases left in between. The CDR3 is CASSLGGLGASPGQPQHF. The CDR3 region has the DNA TGTGCCAGCAGTTTAGGGGGACTGGGGGCCTCTCCGGGTCAGCCCCAGCATTTT.

The CDR3 loop reads CASSPLLGRSGYEQYF. The CDR3 nucleotides read TGTGCCAGCAGTCCACTATTGGGCAGGTCCGGCTACGAGCAGTACTTC. J is TRBJ2-7 and V is TRBV6-6; D is undetermined. Germline V gene sequence: CDR1 MNHNY, CDR2 SVGAGI (reference sequence). V lost 5 bases to trimming and J lost 3 bases, with 20 bases between them. This CDR3 region has 16 residues.

The V gene is TRBV5-1, the J gene TRBJ2-7; D is undetermined. V lost 1 base to trimming and J lost 0 bases, with 14 bases between them. The CDR3 length is 16 residues. CDR1 is SGHRS, CDR2 YFSETQ, per germline. The CDR3 DNA is TGCGCCAGCAGCTTGCGACTTAAGGTCGACTCCTACGAGCAGTACTTC. This sequence encodes CASSLRLKVDSYEQYF. Full variable domain (rest looked up from reference TRBV5-1 and TRBJ2-7): KAGVTQTPRYLIKTRGQQVTLSCSPISGHRSVSWYQQTPGQGLQFLFEYFSETQRNKGNFPGRFSGRQFSNSRSEMNVSTLELGDSALYLCASSLRLKVDSYEQYFGPGTRLTVT.

V usage is TRBV11-1 and J usage is TRBJ2-1; D remains ambiguous. CDR1 SGHAT and CDR2 FQDESV come from the germline V gene (reference sequence). This CDR3 contains 16 residues. V lost 5 bases and J 1 base, leaving 15 bases between the germline ends. This CDR3 is CASSKRVAKSYNEQFF. The CDR3, as DNA: TGTGCCAGCAGCAAGCGTGTTGCTAAATCCTACAATGAGCAGTTCTTC.

This clone appeared a single time. The gene calls are TRBV29-1 and TRBJ1-1; tentative D call: TRBD1 (5 bases). Germline loops: CDR1 SQVTM, CDR2 ANQGSEA. Trimming pared 5 bases from V and 1 base from J, leaving 8 bases between. The CDR3 totals 12 residues. DNA of the CDR3: TGCAGCGTTTCGACAGAGAACACTGAAGCTTTCTTT. Translated: CSVSTENTEAFF.

This clone appeared a single time. The rearrangement links TRBV15 to TRBJ1-1, with D perhaps matching TRBD1 (6 bases). V was clipped by 1 base and J by 9 bases, with 9 bases between them. The CDR3 extends over 12 amino acids. Germline CDR1 is LNHNV and CDR2 is YYDKDF (reference sequence). The CDR3 here is CATSRVGGKAFF. The CDR3 DNA is TGTGCCACCAGCAGAGTAGGGGGTAAAGCTTTCTTT.

The rearrangement links TRBV13 to TRBJ2-1; D might be TRBD2 (6 bases). The CDR3 totals 14 residues. From germline, CDR1 is PRHDT and CDR2 FYEKMQ (reference sequence). V was trimmed by 3 bases and J by 6 bases, leaving 12 bases between them. The CDR3 spells CASSFNQGGNEQFF. CDR3 sequence (DNA): TGTGCCAGCAGCTTTAACCAGGGAGGCAATGAGCAGTTCTTC. The variable domain in full, with the rest retrieved from reference TRBV13 and TRBJ2-1, is AAGVIQSPRHLIKEKRETATLKCYPIPRHDTVYWYQQGPGQDPQFLISFYEKMQSDKGSIPDRFSAQQFSDYHSELNMSSLELGDSALYFCASSFNQGGNEQFFGPGTRLTVL.